Following are 11 T cell receptor beta chains from one sample sequenced in a study of blood T cells in healthy people across ages. Combining a sample-barcoded 5' primer with a J-beta primer mix, a second PCR ran for 7 to 11 cycles. One entry per CDR3 protein results from TCRdb running MiXCR on the 5' RACE reads. The sample shows 600,000 or so distinct CDR3 sequences, roughly 48% of them seen only once. Sequences were obtained from blood. The receptors here all came from a man at least 80 years old in good health.

This clonotype was detected a few times. The chain couples TRBV14 to TRBJ2-7; D is ambiguous. CDR1 is SGHDN, CDR2 FVKESK, per germline. The CDR3 contains 15 residues. Deletions cut 1 base from V and 2 bases from J, with 12 bases between. In DNA form, the CDR3 reads TGTGCCAGCAGCCAAGGGTTACAGAACGCCTACGAGCAGTACTTC. Its translation: CASSQGLQNAYEQYF.

This chain uses TRBV27 with TRBJ2-5, with TRBD2 identical over 9 bases. CDR3 length: 14 amino acids. The germline gives CDR1 MNHEY, CDR2 SMNVEV (reference sequence). The CDR3 is CVSALAGWSETQYF. The DNA of the CDR3 is TGTGTCAGTGCCCTAGCGGGATGGTCCGAGACCCAGTACTTC.

This clonotype was seen at least ten times. CDR3 region: CSAGLSGSGTDTQYF. The CDR3 DNA sequence: TGCAGTGCTGGTCTTAGCGGGAGCGGTACAGATACGCAGTATTTT. The chain uses TRBV20-1 and TRBJ2-3; 9 bases map to TRBD2. The germline V gene has CDR1 DFQATT and CDR2 SNEGSKA (reference sequence). V dropped 5 bases and J dropped 3; count of bases not matched to a gene: 9. The CDR3 length is 15 residues.

This clonotype occurred a few times. The rearrangement links TRBV4-2 to TRBJ2-3; D is perhaps TRBD2 (6 bases). From germline, CDR1 is LGHNA and CDR2 YNFKEQ. Between the trimmed V and J ends, which lost 4 bases and 2 bases, there was a span of 22 bases. CDR3 size: 18 residues. This CDR3 is CASSPQGVGREITDTQYF. The CDR3 nucleotides are TGTGCCAGCAGCCCCCAAGGAGTCGGGCGGGAAATCACAGATACGCAGTATTTT.

The J gene is TRBJ2-7, the V gene TRBV27; possibly TRBD1 or TRBD2 for D (5 bases each). The V end lost 6 bases, the J end lost 1 base, and 16 bases lay between the germline ends. CDR3 length equals 15 residues. Germline CDR1 reads MNHEY; CDR2 reads SMNVEV (reference sequence). CDR3: CASSPRGTGSYEQYF. Written as DNA, the CDR3 is TGTGCCAGCAGCCCCCGAGGGACCGGTTCCTACGAGCAGTACTTC.

The chain links TRBV5-8 to TRBJ2-1; D is ambiguous. CDR1 SGHTS and CDR2 YDEGEE come from the germline V gene. Trimming pared 4 bases from V and 9 bases from J, leaving 8 bases between. The CDR3 extends over 11 amino acids. In nucleotides, the CDR3 is TGTGCCAGCAGCACTATTGGTGAGCAGTTCTTC. Translated: CASSTIGEQFF.

The V and J genes are TRBV2 and TRBJ1-5; D gene uncertain. Per germline, CDR1 SNHLY and CDR2 FYNNEI. V lost 7 bases to trimming and J lost 2 bases, with 12 bases between them. The CDR3 has 14 amino acids. This chain's CDR3 is CASNTYQGNQPQHF. In DNA, the CDR3 is TGTGCCAGCAATACTTACCAGGGCAATCAGCCCCAGCATTTT.

This clonotype has a handful of counts. The chain employs TRBV3-1 and TRBJ2-5; D is tentatively TRBD1 or TRBD2 (5 bases each). Per the germline V gene, CDR1 is LGHDT and CDR2 is YNNKEL (reference sequence). V was cut by 4 bases and J by 0 bases, with 9 bases left in between. The CDR3 is 14 amino acids. In DNA form, the CDR3 reads TGTGCCAGCAGCCTGGGACCCTACCAAGAGACCCAGTACTTC. Translation gives CASSLGPYQETQYF.

Only a few counts were recorded for this clonotype. The rearrangement uses TRBV20-1 and TRBJ1-2, with 10 bases that match TRBD1. CDR1 is DFQATT and CDR2 is SNEGSKA in the germline V gene (reference sequence). The CDR3 extends over 12 amino acids. The junction had 2 bases not matched to a gene; V was cut back by 7 bases and J by 3 bases. CDR3 amino acids: CSGDRGDYGYTF. The CDR3, as DNA: TGCAGTGGGGACAGGGGCGACTATGGCTACACCTTC.

The chain is built from TRBV6-6 and TRBJ2-7; D remains ambiguous. The CDR3 is 15 amino acids. V gave up 4 bases and J gave up 7 bases, with 20 bases separating them. Germline V gives CDR1 MNHNY, CDR2 SVGAGI (reference sequence). The DNA for the CDR3 is TGTGCCAGCAGTTTAAGGGCAAGCTCCTACAATGAGCAGTACTTC. This codes for CASSLRASSYNEQYF.

This rearrangement joins TRBV4-2 to TRBJ2-7; D not resolved. CDR1 LGHNA and CDR2 YNFKEQ come from the germline V gene. The V and J ends lost 4 bases and 3 bases respectively, with 16 bases between them. This CDR3 has 15 amino acids. CDR3 region: CASSPPRFAGYEQYF. In DNA, the CDR3 is TGTGCCAGCAGCCCCCCGAGGTTCGCAGGCTACGAGCAGTACTTC.